This TCR beta chain is drawn from a study of radiotherapy plus CTLA-4 blockade in lung cancer. The study's findings and limits: In blood, tumor-derived TCR clones expanded after radiotherapy plus ipilimumab.

About this clone: Its antigen remains unknown.

Alongside CTLA-4 blockade with ipilimumab, patients with chemo-refractory metastatic non-small-cell lung cancer received focal radiation. Trimming removed 3 bases at V and 2 bases at J, with 4 bases between. This CDR3 comprises 12 residues. From germline, CDR1 is LNHDA and CDR2 SQIVND (reference sequence). Here immunoSEQ multiplex PCR was the method, and the copy in TCRdb shows in-frame clones only, minus some. This table has 90,000 to 100,000 clones, about four fifths appearing once. This material consisted of peripheral blood, taken from a patient treated with radiotherapy plus ipilimumab. The origin of this receptor is a human donor with non-small cell lung cancer who had a partial response to radiotherapy plus ipilimumab. Some clones in this sample may be carry-over from other donors' samples. V gene TRBV19 combines with J gene TRBJ1-2, with unresolved D. CDR3 region: CASSISNYGYTF. Here the CDR3 DNA reads TGTGCCAGTAGTATCTCGAACTATGGCTACACCTTC. Variable domain in full (rest from reference TRBV19 and TRBJ1-2): DGGITQSPKYLFRKEGQNVTLSCEQNLNHDAMYWYRQDPGQGLRLIYYSQIVNDFQKGDIAEGYSVSREKKESFPLTVTSAQKNPTAFYLCASSISNYGYTFGSGTRLTVV.